There are many counts of the clone carrying this T cell receptor (beta chain). Its antigen is not known. Ophthalmopathy in the patients scored at least 3 on Clinical Activity Score and at least 4 on NOSPECS grade, lasting under 3 months. Uncontrolled infection, other autoimmune disease, pregnancy or lactation led to exclusion. This sample is part of a study of T cells in Graves' hyperthyroidism and ophthalmopathy. Study-wide background: The authors collected peripheral blood at initial diagnosis, before any treatment. Whole-study findings and limits: Most expanded thyroid clonotypes above 0.001 also appeared in blood.

J was trimmed by 5 bases and V by 3 bases; bases with no gene match: 4. Germline lookup yields CDR1 MNHNS and CDR2 SASEGT. This CDR3 region has 14 residues. TCR beta CDR3 sequences were amplified from RNA transcripts. The TCR CDR3 first-round RT-PCR relied on the HTBI primer set. TCRdb analysed the multiplex PCR reads with MiXCR anew, one entry per CDR3 protein. The sample includes about 640,000 distinct CDR3 sequences, less than 25% of them seen just once. The V call is TRBV6-1, the J call TRBJ2-7; 10 bases line up with TRBD2. The clonotype was recovered from a man aged 25-45 years with Graves' ophthalmopathy. The specimen was blood. CDR3 nucleotides: TGTGCCAGCAGTGAGTGGCTAGCGGGAGACGAGCAGTACTTC. Protein product: CASSEWLAGDEQYF.